This TCR beta chain was sequenced in a study of blood T cell repertoires in COVID-19. Study-wide background: Nucleic acid was either cDNA or gDNA, and it came from T cells, B-cell-depleted T cells, or PBMCs.

CDR1 and CDR2 (germline): SNHLY, FYNNEI. This CDR3 contains 15 residues. Trimming removed 6 bases from V and 0 bases from J; junction bases left unmatched: 6. Authors' processing steps: Reference gene primers were amplified, and this amplification served to estimate nucleated cell counts. Profiling relied on immunoSEQ multiplex PCR, and the TCRdb table lists in-frame clones only, not all of them. V, J and clone size reflect that table, while D and trimming were determined from the DNA. Of some 310,000 clones listed, 85% to 90% are singletons. The sequenced sample consisted of peripheral blood. The receptor was derived from a woman in her 30s with COVID-19, enrolled during active disease. The chain couples TRBV2 to TRBJ1-2; 8 bases align to TRBD1. CDR3 sequence: CASRPGQATNYGYTF. The DNA for the CDR3 is TGTGCCAGCAGACCGGGACAGGCAACTAACTATGGCTACACCTTC.